This TCR beta chain was found in a study of T-cell memory formation after mild COVID-19. Overall study context: Clustering of TCRs was largely donor specific. Study-level results: What remained unconfirmed was the SARS-CoV-2 specificity of second-wave clones peaking on day 37. There was a balanced CD4/CD8 profile in clones contracting day 15 to 85, and later expanders leaned CD4+. Certain responding clones were present in pre-infection memory, suggesting participation of cross-reactive memory.

TCRdb re-called the 5' RACE reads through MiXCR, storing one row per CDR3 protein. Of approximately 150,000 distinct CDR3 sequences in the sample, 15% to 20% are singletons; the top ten hold about 2.3%. On this clonotype itself: What it recognizes is unknown.

This CDR3 contains 15 residues. CDR1 is SGHRS, CDR2 YFSETQ, per germline. Trimming cost V 1 base and J 7 bases, with 17 bases left between them. This chain uses TRBV5-1 with TRBJ2-5; D is perhaps TRBD2 (5 bases). The sequenced sample consisted of PBMCs or a T cell subset sorted from them (not recorded which). The TCR was taken from an adult woman who had mild COVID-19 (a few samples of this study predate the infection). Cell type and time point are not known. CDR3 protein: CASSLIAGGPGTQYF. The CDR3, as DNA: TGCGCCAGCAGCTTGATCGCGGGCGGACCGGGGACCCAGTACTTC.